These T cell receptor beta chains were read from a single sample in a study of blood T cell repertoires in COVID-19. Using immunoSEQ multiplex PCR, the repertoire was profiled, and TCRdb retains in-frame clones only, with some absent. The sample holds about half a million clones, 80% to 90% seen once. The sequencing sample was made of peripheral blood. The receptor set was obtained from a human donor in a cohort sampled during active COVID-19. CDR3s include the opening cysteine and the closing phenylalanine or tryptophan. Fields, in order: clone size, J gene, D gene, V gene, CDR3 DNA, CDR3 protein. The D gene is left open where the match is weak. Clone size is given for some rows only: seen once, a few or many times, or a class if the clone is expanded.

.,TRBJ1-3,.,TRBV30,TGTGCCTGGAGTGTAATCGGGGACTCTGGAAACACCATATATTTT,CAWSVIGDSGNTIYF
.,TRBJ1-1,TRBD1,TRBV7-9,TGTGCCAGCAGCTCCGGATCAGGGGGGAACACTGAAGCTTTCTTT,CASSSGSGGNTEAFF
.,TRBJ1-1,.,TRBV2,TGTGCCAGCAGTCGACAGACCTTTTACACTGAAGCTTTCTTT,CASSRQTFYTEAFF
.,TRBJ1-1,.,TRBV5-5,TGTGCCAGCCTTCGGCCGGGTACTGAAGCTTTCTTT,CASLRPGTEAFF
.,TRBJ2-7,.,TRBV5-6,TGTGCCAGCAGCTTGGAAAGGGGCTACGAGCAGTACTTC,CASSLERGYEQYF
.,TRBJ1-1,TRBD1,TRBV10-3,TGTGCCATCAGTGAGAGGGACAGGGGAGTCTCTGAAGCTTTCTTT,CAISERDRGVSEAFF
.,TRBJ2-5,TRBD2,TRBV6-6,TGTGCCAGCACCACCGGGGGGGCAGGCTTGGAGACCCAGTACTTC,CASTTGGAGLETQYF
.,TRBJ2-2,TRBD1,TRBV5-6,TGTGCCAGCAGCCCTCCGGGGACAGCAAACACCGGGGAGCTGTTTTTT,CASSPPGTANTGELFF
.,TRBJ1-2,TRBD1,TRBV6-4,TGTGCCAGCCCAGACAGGGGATCAGATGGCTACACCTTC,CASPDRGSDGYTF
.,TRBJ1-4,TRBD1,TRBV10-3,TGTGCCATCAGTGGGGACAGCCGTGAAAAACTGTTTTTT,CAISGDSREKLFF
few,TRBJ1-5,.,TRBV30,TGTGCCTGGAGTGAAGGACAGAGGAATCAGCCCCAGCATTTT,CAWSEGQRNQPQHF
.,TRBJ1-1,.,TRBV7-2,TGTGCCAGCAGCTTAGATTCCCCGGCGGGAGCTTTCTTT,CASSLDSPAGAFF
.,TRBJ1-1,.,TRBV4-3,TGCGCCAGCAGCCAGATAGGGGCAGATGGTGAAGCTTTCTTT,CASSQIGADGEAFF